One and the same sample provided the 7 T cell receptor beta chains below, sequenced in a study of T cells in women clearing cervical HPV infection. Assay used: immunoSEQ multiplex PCR; TCRdb lists only in-frame clones, some missing. In all, the sample yields fewer than 35,000 clones. Input material: blood buffy coat. Source of these receptors: a woman aged 18 to 75 with a cervical HPV16 infection that either progressed to CIN3+ or cleared (not recorded which).

Points on this clone: The read is 3 residues too short to cover the CDR3 end, so that end is filled in from the germline J gene. V gene TRBV6-1 combines with J gene TRBJ1-6; 7 nucleotides line up with TRBD1. This CDR3 is 14 amino acids long. J lost 4 bases, V lost 4 bases, and 1 base had no gene match. CDR1 MNHNS and CDR2 SASEGT come from the germline V gene. The CDR3 protein is CASSAGQYNSPLHF. CDR3 DNA (partial): TGTGCCAGCAGTGCGGGACAGTATAATTCACCC.

Turning to this clone: The sequenced fragment ends 3 residues before the CDR3 boundary, so the rest is inferred from the germline J gene. V usage is TRBV18 and J usage is TRBJ2-7; the match to TRBD1 covers 9 bases. Losses at the gene ends were 4 bases for V and 3 bases for J; bases not matched to a gene: 4. This CDR3 is 14 amino acids long. The germline V gene has CDR1 KGHSH and CDR2 LQKENI. The part of the CDR3 DNA that was read is TGTGCCAGCTCACGGGACAGGGAAGTCTACGAG. Its translation is CASSRDREVYE. The CDR3 reads in full as CASSRDREVYEQYF.

Note on this clone: Sequencing ends 3 residues short of the CDR3 end; the germline J gene provides the rest. V usage is TRBV5-5 and J usage is TRBJ1-2; TRBD1 matches 8 bases. Germline-derived CDR1 and CDR2 are SGHKS and YYEKEE (reference sequence). V shed 0 bases and J 3 bases; nucleotides not matched to a gene: 4. The CDR3 runs 15 residues. CDR3 sequence: CASSLAPGGDYGYTF. The DNA read from the CDR3 is TGTGCCAGCAGCTTGGCCCCAGGGGGCGACTATGGC.

On this clone: The DNA ends 3 residues before the CDR3 does, and the rest of the CDR3 is filled in from the germline J gene. The chain combines TRBV7-2 with TRBJ1-1, with D maybe TRBD1 (5 bases). The V and J ends lost 2 bases and 2 bases respectively, with 9 bases between them. The CDR3 consists of 14 residues. Germline CDR1 reads SGHTA; CDR2 reads FQGNSA. Incomplete CDR3 DNA: TGTGCCAGCAGCTTACAGGGACTAAACACTGAA. Protein sequence: CASSLQGLNTE. The whole CDR3 protein reads CASSLQGLNTEAFF.

Here the CDR3 reads CASSPPRVNEQYF. The sequenced CDR3 bases are TGTGCCAGTAGCCCCCCCAGGGTAAACGAG. The chain joins TRBV19 to TRBJ2-7, with D perhaps matching TRBD1 (5 bases). The CDR3 end lies 3 residues beyond the end of the read and is filled in from the germline J gene. The V gene's germline CDR1 is LNHDA and CDR2 SQIVND (reference sequence). V dropped 6 bases and J dropped 5 bases, with 14 bases sitting between them. The CDR3 spans 13 residues.

To note about this clone: The read stops 3 residues short of the end of the CDR3; the missing end is completed from the germline J gene. The chain joins TRBV19 to TRBJ2-1, with a weak D call TRBD2 (6 bases). The CDR3 covers 14 residues. The germline V gene has CDR1 LNHDA and CDR2 SQIVND (reference sequence). The V end lost 1 base, the J end lost 2 bases, and 6 bases lay between the germline ends. CDR3 DNA, as far as it was read: TGTGCCAGTAGTATAGGCGGGGCCTACAATGAG. It translates to CASSIGGAYNE. The whole CDR3 sequence is CASSIGGAYNEQFF.

On this clone itself: The sequence runs out 3 residues before the end of the CDR3; the remainder is reconstructed from the germline J gene. This rearrangement joins TRBV29-1 to TRBJ1-4; D unresolved. Trimming pared 4 bases from V and 0 bases from J, leaving 6 bases between. CDR3 length: 13 residues. Germline CDR1 reads SQVTM; CDR2 reads ANQGSEA. The CDR3 sequence: CSVAPATNEKLFF. CDR3 DNA (partial): TGCAGCGTTGCCCCTGCAACTAATGAAAAA.